This passage covers 21 T cell receptor beta chains from one sample sequenced in a study of T cell responses to AZD1222 COVID-19 vaccine. The table came from immunoSEQ multiplex PCR; TCRdb's copy has only in-frame clones and leaves some out. The profile shows 60,000 to 85,000 clones, about nine tenths of them singletons. The material was peripheral blood, obtained 28 days after the second AZD1222 dose. All receptors derive from an adult who received the AZD1222 COVID-19 vaccine.

This clone was picked up a small number of times. The same CDR3 also results from other DNA sequences found in this sample. J is TRBJ1-4 and V is TRBV7-8; the match to TRBD1 covers 8 bases. Unmatched junction bases numbered 6, after V lost 5 bases and J lost 7 bases. This CDR3 has 14 residues. Germline loops: CDR1 SGHVS, CDR2 FQNEAQ. The CDR3 is CASSLGQGGEKLFF. The CDR3, as DNA: TGTGCCAGCAGCCTCGGACAGGGAGGTGAAAAACTGTTTTTT.

The V call is TRBV6-1, the J call TRBJ1-3; tentatively, D is TRBD1 (5 bases). The CDR3 has 15 residues. V was trimmed by 3 bases and J by 2 bases, leaving 11 bases between them. Germline V CDR1 and CDR2: MNHNS, SASEGT. The CDR3, as DNA: TGTGCCAGCAGTGAGAAGGCAGGGCCTGGAAACACCATATATTTT. It yields the protein CASSEKAGPGNTIYF.

The J gene is TRBJ1-3, the V gene TRBV28; a possible D gene is TRBD1 (6 bases). The CDR3 runs to 14 residues. Germline V lookup: CDR1 MDHEN, CDR2 SYDVKM. The ends were cut back, 5 bases at V and 4 bases at J, with 12 bases in the middle. For the CDR3, the DNA is TGTGCCAGCAGTGGGGGGACAAGAGGAAACACCATATATTTT. It encodes CASSGGTRGNTIYF.

This clone was recorded only once. V and J are TRBV12-3 or TRBV12-4 and TRBJ2-2; D is undetermined. The CDR3 is 11 amino acids. V was clipped by 5 bases and J by 6 bases, with 4 bases between them. CDR3 loop: CASSPPGELFF. The CDR3 DNA is TGTGCCAGCAGTCCCCCCGGGGAGCTGTTTTTT.

The sample holds a few counts of this clone. The rearrangement uses TRBV9 and TRBJ2-3, with TRBD2 matching 7 bases. The CDR3 extends over 15 amino acids. Germline trimming cut 2 bases from V and 4 bases from J; bases unmatched to any gene: 7. CDR1 is SGDLS and CDR2 is YYNGEE in the germline V gene. In nucleotides, the CDR3 is TGTGCCAGCAGCGTCCTAGCGGCGGGCGCAGATACGCAGTATTTT. Translated: CASSVLAAGADTQYF.

The chain joins TRBV18 to TRBJ1-5; D gene unclear. This CDR3 comprises 15 residues. Between the trimmed V and J ends, which lost 5 bases and 0 bases, there was a span of 11 bases. Germline CDR1 reads KGHSH; CDR2 reads LQKENI. CDR3 protein: CASSSTINSNQPQHF. The DNA of the CDR3 is TGTGCCAGCTCATCCACAATTAATAGCAATCAGCCCCAGCATTTT.

The chain recombines TRBV11-1 with TRBJ2-7; D possibly corresponds to TRBD1 (6 bases). Trimming removed 4 bases at V and 6 bases at J, with 19 bases between. The CDR3 loop spans 15 amino acids. Per the germline V gene, CDR1 is SGHAT and CDR2 is FQDESV (reference sequence). Here the CDR3 reads CASSSQSTGISEQYF. The CDR3 DNA is TGTGCCAGCAGCTCCCAATCGACAGGCATCTCCGAGCAGTACTTC.

J is TRBJ1-2 and V is TRBV7-9; TRBD1 agrees at 10 bases. Germline-derived CDR1 and CDR2 are SEHNR and FQNEAQ (reference sequence). Unmatched junction bases numbered 10, after V lost 5 bases and J lost 1 base. The CDR3 contains 17 residues. CDR3 DNA sequence: TGTGCCAGCAGCCACCGGGACAGGGGCTACCTTAACTATGGCTACACCTTC. Its protein product is CASSHRDRGYLNYGYTF.

This rearrangement joins TRBV10-3 to TRBJ2-1; the match to TRBD1 covers 7 bases. In germline, CDR1 is ENHRY, CDR2 SYGVKD. V gave up 1 base and J gave up 5 bases; unmatched junction bases: 2. This CDR3 is 14 amino acids long. The CDR3 coding sequence is TGTGCCATCAGTGAGTTGGGACAGAACAATGAGCAGTTCTTC. It encodes CAISELGQNNEQFF.

This chain uses TRBV5-1 with TRBJ2-1, with TRBD1 identical over 8 bases. The CDR3 runs to 13 residues. V gave up 7 bases and J gave up 6 bases; unmatched junction bases: 6. CDR1 is SGHRS, CDR2 YFSETQ, per germline. The CDR3 DNA reads TGCGCCAGCGACTTACAGGGGGGCAATGAGCAGTTCTTC. The encoded protein is CASDLQGGNEQFF.

The chain couples TRBV2 to TRBJ1-2; D unresolved. With 4 bases removed from V and 0 bases from J, the gap between germline ends came to 9 bases. The CDR3 is 14 amino acids. Germline values: CDR1 SNHLY, CDR2 FYNNEI. CDR3 amino acids: CASSVLGPNYGYTF. The CDR3 coding sequence is TGTGCCAGCAGTGTTCTCGGTCCTAACTATGGCTACACCTTC.

The CDR3 reads CSASDRSNQPQHF. DNA for the CDR3: TGCAGTGCTAGTGACCGGAGCAATCAGCCCCAGCATTTT. The chain links TRBV20-1 to TRBJ1-5; D ambiguous. Between the trimmed V and J ends, which lost 3 bases and 1 base, there was a span of 7 bases. Per the germline V gene, CDR1 is DFQATT and CDR2 is SNEGSKA (reference sequence). CDR3 size: 13 residues.

The V gene is TRBV5-1, the J gene TRBJ1-6; D not certain. V dropped 0 bases and J dropped 9 bases, with 4 bases sitting between them. This CDR3 spans 12 amino acids. From germline, CDR1 is SGHRS and CDR2 YFSETQ. Written as DNA, the CDR3 is TGCGCCAGCAGCTTGGTGGGTTCACCCCTCCACTTT. Encoded protein: CASSLVGSPLHF.

The chain links TRBV6-5 to TRBJ1-2; D is undetermined. The CDR3 spans 14 residues. Trimming shortened V by 6 bases and J by 0 bases, and 11 bases separated the two germline ends. CDR1 MNHEY and CDR2 SVGAGI come from the germline V gene. CDR3 sequence: CASRAQTANYGYTF. The CDR3, as DNA: TGTGCCAGCAGAGCACAGACGGCTAACTATGGCTACACCTTC.

Only a few counts were recorded for this clone. The J gene is TRBJ2-7, the V gene TRBV7-2, with 8 bases fitting TRBD1. Germline V gene sequence: CDR1 SGHTA, CDR2 FQGNSA. Losses at the gene ends were 1 base for V and 2 bases for J; bases not matched to a gene: 4. The CDR3 length is 15 residues. The CDR3 protein is CASSLGPGGTYEQYF. The CDR3 DNA reads as TGTGCCAGCAGCTTAGGTCCAGGGGGCACCTACGAGCAGTACTTC.

The J gene is TRBJ1-1, the V gene TRBV28; the match to TRBD1 covers 11 bases. The trim removed 5 bases at V and 3 bases at J, leaving 5 bases unmatched. The CDR3 sequence is 15 residues long. Germline CDR1 and CDR2: MDHEN and SYDVKM. In DNA, the CDR3 is TGTGCCAGCAGTGGGACAGGGGGTCTGGACACTGAAGCTTTCTTT. It is translated as CASSGTGGLDTEAFF.

V is TRBV5-6 and J is TRBJ2-2; the D is unclear. The CDR3 loop spans 13 amino acids. Germline assignment: CDR1 SGHDT and CDR2 YYEEEE. The germline V and J ends were trimmed by 0 bases and 8 bases, with 8 bases remaining between them. The CDR3 is CASSLVIGGELFF. The CDR3 region has the DNA TGTGCCAGCAGCTTGGTAATAGGAGGGGAGCTGTTTTTT.

This clone was detected once. The chain links TRBV4-2 to TRBJ2-6, with D hard to call. Germline loops: CDR1 LGHNA, CDR2 YNFKEQ. The V and J ends lost 3 bases and 0 bases respectively, with 9 bases between them. The CDR3 is 16 amino acids. CDR3 loop: CASSHDSSSGANVLTF. Here the CDR3 DNA reads TGTGCCAGCAGCCACGACTCCAGCTCTGGGGCCAACGTCCTGACTTTC.

The chain links TRBV27 to TRBJ1-6; 8 bases agree with TRBD1. Per germline, CDR1 MNHEY and CDR2 SMNVEV (reference sequence). This CDR3 has 14 amino acids. V shed 5 bases and J 4 bases; nucleotides not matched to a gene: 1. The CDR3 sequence: CASSRTGYNSPLHF. For the CDR3, the DNA is TGTGCCAGCAGTCGGACAGGGTATAATTCACCCCTCCACTTT.

DNA for the CDR3: TGCGCCAGCAGCCAAACTTTGTATCAGCCCCAGCATTTT. Its protein product is CASSQTLYQPQHF. The chain uses TRBV4-1 and TRBJ1-5; D is undetermined. CDR1 is MGHRA, CDR2 YSYEKL, per germline. CDR3 size: 13 residues. V was shortened by 2 bases and J by 5 bases, with 7 bases between the two germline ends.

This sequence joins TRBV15 and TRBJ1-4; no definite D call. V lost 5 bases and J lost 7, with 14 bases in between. The CDR3 spans 14 residues. Germline CDR1 LNHNV, CDR2 YYDKDF (reference sequence). In DNA, the CDR3 is TGTGCCACCAGCGGTGATCGGACGATTGAAAAACTGTTTTTT. It translates to CATSGDRTIEKLFF. Together with reference TRBV15 and TRBJ1-4, the CDR3 gives the full variable domain: DAMVIQNPRYQVTQFGKPVTLSCSQTLNHNVMYWYQQKSSQAPKLLFHYYDKDFNNEADTPDNFQSRRPNTSFCFLDIRSPGLGDTAMYLCATSGDRTIEKLFFGSGTQLSVL.